These 5 T cell receptor beta chains came from one sample sequenced in a study of T cells in Graves' hyperthyroidism and ophthalmopathy. Amplified regions were TCR beta CDR3 sequences from RNA transcripts. The HTBI set primed first-round TCR CDR3 RT-PCR. TCRdb ran MiXCR on the multiplex PCR reads and lists one entry per CDR3 protein. The sample lists 400,000 to 450,000 distinct CDR3 sequences; roughly 14% were seen once. The sequenced sample was blood. The source is a man between 18 and 29 years old with Graves' ophthalmopathy.

The V gene is TRBV6-1, the J gene TRBJ2-3, with TRBD2 identical over 10 bases. Germline CDR1 is MNHNS and CDR2 is SASEGT. This CDR3 has 16 amino acids. V lost 4 bases to trimming and J lost 1 base; unmatched junction nucleotides: 5. In DNA form, the CDR3 reads TGTGCCAGCAGTGGAGGGCTAGCGGGGGGCACAGATACGCAGTATTTT. Protein product: CASSGGLAGGTDTQYF.

This clonotype was found many times. The chain has TRBV6-1 and TRBJ1-4; D gene uncertain. V was clipped by 2 bases and J by 0 bases, with 10 bases between them. Germline values: CDR1 MNHNS, CDR2 SASEGT. The CDR3 is 16 amino acids. The CDR3 loop reads CASSERRVATNEKLFF. In DNA form, the CDR3 reads TGTGCCAGCAGTGAACGAAGGGTAGCAACTAATGAAAAACTGTTTTTT.

This clonotype has ten or more counts. V gene TRBV7-2 combines with J gene TRBJ1-6, with 9 bases identical to TRBD1. V trimming: 7 bases; J trimming: 10 bases; junction bases outside the gene matches: 14. The CDR3 is made up of 16 amino acids. Per the germline V gene, CDR1 is SGHTA and CDR2 is FQGNSA. The CDR3 DNA reads TGTGCCAGCATCCCCTACCCCGGGACAGGGATATCACCCCTCCACTTT. Residues: CASIPYPGTGISPLHF.

This clonotype was observed at least ten times. The CDR3 spells CSAWPLGGLNTEAFF. CDR3 nucleotides: TGCAGTGCTTGGCCCTTGGGCGGGTTGAACACTGAAGCTTTCTTT. The J gene is TRBJ1-1, the V gene TRBV20-1, with D unclear. CDR3 length: 15 amino acids. V dropped 5 bases and J dropped 0 bases, with 16 bases sitting between them. In germline, CDR1 is DFQATT, CDR2 SNEGSKA (reference sequence).

This clonotype was detected a few times. J is TRBJ2-5 and V is TRBV6-1, with D perhaps matching TRBD1 (5 bases). The germline CDR1 and CDR2 sequences are MNHNS and SASEGT. V was trimmed by 2 bases and J by 2 bases, leaving 15 bases between them. This CDR3 region has 16 residues. The CDR3 sequence: CASSEYWGGLQETQYF. The CDR3 DNA reads as TGTGCCAGCAGTGAATATTGGGGCGGTTTACAAGAGACCCAGTACTTC.